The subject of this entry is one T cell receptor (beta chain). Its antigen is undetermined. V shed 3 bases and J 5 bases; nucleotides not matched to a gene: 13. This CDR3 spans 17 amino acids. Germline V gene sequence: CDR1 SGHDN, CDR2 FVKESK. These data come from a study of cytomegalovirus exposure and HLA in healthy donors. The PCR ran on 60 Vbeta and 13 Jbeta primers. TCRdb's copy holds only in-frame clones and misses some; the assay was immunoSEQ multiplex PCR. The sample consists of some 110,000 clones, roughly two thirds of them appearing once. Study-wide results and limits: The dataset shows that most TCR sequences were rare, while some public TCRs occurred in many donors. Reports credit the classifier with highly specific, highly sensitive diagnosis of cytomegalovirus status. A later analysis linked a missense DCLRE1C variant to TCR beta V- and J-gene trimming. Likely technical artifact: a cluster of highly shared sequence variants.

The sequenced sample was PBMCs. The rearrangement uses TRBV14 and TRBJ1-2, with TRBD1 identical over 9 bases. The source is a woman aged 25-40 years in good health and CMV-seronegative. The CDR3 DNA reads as TGTGCCAGCAGCCACGCACGTTTGGGACAGGGCGGTTATGGCTACACCTTC. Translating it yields CASSHARLGQGGYGYTF.